This T cell receptor beta chain was identified in a study of type 1 regulatory T cells. About the study: T-allo10 is an in vitro-generated, Tr1-enriched CD4 T cell product specific for alloantigen.

TCRdb used MiXCR to reprocess the reads, holding one entry per CDR3 protein. The table lists tens of thousands of distinct CDR3 sequences, 60% to 80% of them singletons. CDR1 and CDR2 (germline): MDHEN, SYDVKM. The CDR3 is made up of 11 amino acids. The V end was cut by 3 bases, the J end by 4 bases, with 4 bases between. Study-level findings and limits: Tr1 cells had a more restricted TCR repertoire than non-Tr1 cells.

Concerning this clonotype: Its antigen is as yet unknown.

Sequencing used cultured non-Tr1 T cells, either the whole culture or a sorted T cell fraction (not recorded which). The clonotype was recovered from a human donor in good health. The gene calls are TRBV28 and TRBJ2-7; D call uncertain. This chain's CDR3 is CASSLTYEQYF. DNA for the CDR3: TGTGCCAGCAGTTTGACATACGAGCAGTACTTC.